This TCR beta chain was retrieved from a study of blood T cell repertoires in COVID-19. Background on the study: The samples span acute and convalescent COVID-19 from the United States, Italy and Spain.

The study assigned cohorts using participant-reported clinical history. Symptom resolution, clearance, or two negative PCRs marked donors in Cohort 3 as recovered. Only in-frame clones appear in the TCRdb table, and some are missing; sequencing was by immunoSEQ multiplex PCR. The sample yields about 200,000 clones, about 87% seen once. This receptor was taken from a man aged 25-40 years who had recovered from COVID-19. Sequenced sample: PBMCs or T cells enriched from blood (not recorded which).

The CDR3 sequence is CASSPQGAGETQYF. CDR3 in DNA: TGTGCCAGCAGCCCCCAGGGGGCTGGGGAGACCCAGTACTTC. The rearrangement uses TRBV3-1 (or the pseudogene TRBV3-2) and TRBJ2-5, with 8 bases identical to TRBD1. In germline, CDR1 is LGHDT, CDR2 YNNKEL (reference sequence). The CDR3 is 14 amino acids. Trimming took 4 bases from V and 5 from J; bases not matched to a gene: 6.